This section outlines one TCR beta chain sequence together with its context. The germline V gene has CDR1 MNHGY and CDR2 SAAAGT. The CDR3 runs 14 residues. The V and J ends lost 6 bases and 7 bases respectively, with 16 bases between them. The data belong to a study of blood T cell repertoires in COVID-19. Study details: The study drew acute and convalescent COVID-19 samples from the United States, Italy and Spain. The analysed material was cDNA or gDNA that came from T cells, B-cell-depleted T cells, or PBMCs.

As originally analysed: Reference gene primers were amplified, and this amplification served to estimate nucleated cell counts. Clones were sequenced by immunoSEQ multiplex PCR, and TCRdb holds only the in-frame ones, with some missing. The DNA was the basis for D and trimming; V, J and clone size are from that table. The repertoire holds 67,000 or so clones, with roughly 77% as singletons. The V and J genes are TRBV6-8 and TRBJ1-5; the D gene is possibly TRBD1 (6 bases). This receptor was obtained from a woman in her 70s with acute or convalescent COVID-19. The source material was peripheral blood. The CDR3 protein is CASSAQGRNQPQHF. In DNA, the CDR3 is TGTGCCAGCAGCGCGCAGGGGCGGAACCAGCCCCAGCATTTT.